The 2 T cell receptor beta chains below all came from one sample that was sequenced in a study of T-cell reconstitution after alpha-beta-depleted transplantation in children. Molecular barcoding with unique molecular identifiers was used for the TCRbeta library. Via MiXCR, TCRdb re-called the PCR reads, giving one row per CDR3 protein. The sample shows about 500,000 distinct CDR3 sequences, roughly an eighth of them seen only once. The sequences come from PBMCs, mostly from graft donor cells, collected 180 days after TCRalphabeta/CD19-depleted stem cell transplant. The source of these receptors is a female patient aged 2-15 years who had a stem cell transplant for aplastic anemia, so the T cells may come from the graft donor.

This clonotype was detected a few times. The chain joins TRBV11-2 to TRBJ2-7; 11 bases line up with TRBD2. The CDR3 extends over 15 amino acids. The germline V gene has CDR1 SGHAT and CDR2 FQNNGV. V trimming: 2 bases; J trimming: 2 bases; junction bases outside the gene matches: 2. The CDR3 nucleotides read TGTGCCAGCAGCTTAAGTAGCGGGAGGGCCTACGAGCAGTACGTC. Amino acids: CASSLSSGRAYEQYV.

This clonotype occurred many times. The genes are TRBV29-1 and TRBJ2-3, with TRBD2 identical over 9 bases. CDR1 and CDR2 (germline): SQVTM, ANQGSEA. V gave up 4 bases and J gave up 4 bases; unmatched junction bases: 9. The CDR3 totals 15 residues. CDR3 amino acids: CSVGGLALGADTQYF. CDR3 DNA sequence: TGCAGCGTTGGCGGACTAGCGTTAGGGGCAGATACGCAGTATTTT.